This T cell receptor (beta chain) was recovered during a study of T cell repertoires in cytomegalovirus infection. Study-wide results and limits: It was HLA-C-restricted CMV-specific TCR beta clonotypes that dominated the response ex vivo. Identification of carriers of CMV plus the relevant HLA was achieved through cumulative public TCR beta family frequency.

MiXCR, applied by TCRdb to the reads, yields one record per CDR3 protein. Of roughly 500,000 distinct CDR3 sequences listed, 15% to 20% are singletons. This clonotype has a handful of counts. The antigen remains undetermined. This CDR3 spans 17 amino acids. V lost 0 bases, J lost 5 bases, and 8 bases stayed unmatched. Germline-derived CDR1 and CDR2 are MNHNY and SVGAGI (reference sequence). The chain combines TRBV6-6 with TRBJ1-4; 8 bases line up with TRBD1. This sequence was found in a human donor in good health (CMV status not recorded). Some clones in this sample may be carry-over from other donors' samples. What was sequenced was CD8+ T cells from PBMCs. In nucleotides, the CDR3 is TGTGCCAGCAGTTACTCCAGGGGGCCTTTTTCGAATGAAAAACTGTTTTTT. Its translation is CASSYSRGPFSNEKLFF.